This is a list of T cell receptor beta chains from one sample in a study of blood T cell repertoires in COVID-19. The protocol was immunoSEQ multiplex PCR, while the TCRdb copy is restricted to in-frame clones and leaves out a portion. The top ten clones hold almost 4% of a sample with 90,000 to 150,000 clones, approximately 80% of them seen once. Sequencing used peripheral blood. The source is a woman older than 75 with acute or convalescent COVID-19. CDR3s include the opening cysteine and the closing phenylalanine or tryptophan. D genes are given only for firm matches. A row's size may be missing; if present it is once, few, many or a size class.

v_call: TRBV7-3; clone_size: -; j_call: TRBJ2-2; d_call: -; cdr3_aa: CASSTGERYTGELFF; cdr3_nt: TGTGCCAGCAGTACTGGGGAGCGGTACACCGGGGAGCTGTTTTTT
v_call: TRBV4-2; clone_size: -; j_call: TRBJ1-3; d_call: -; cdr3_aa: CASSQGDGGASGNTIYF; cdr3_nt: TGTGCCAGCAGCCAGGGGGATGGGGGGGCTTCTGGAAACACCATATATTTT
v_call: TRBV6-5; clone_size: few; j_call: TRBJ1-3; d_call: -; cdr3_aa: CAVKGSGNTIYF; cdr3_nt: TGTGCCGTCAAGGGGTCTGGAAACACCATATATTTT
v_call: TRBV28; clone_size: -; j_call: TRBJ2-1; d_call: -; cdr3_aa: CASSLTMGEQFF; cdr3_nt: TGTGCCAGCAGTCTCACTATGGGTGAGCAGTTCTTC
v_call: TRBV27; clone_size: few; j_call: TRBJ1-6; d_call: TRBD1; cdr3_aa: CATSGTAPGGPSYNSPLHF; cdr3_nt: TGTGCCACCAGCGGAACGGCTCCAGGGGGCCCCTCCTATAATTCACCCCTCCACTTT
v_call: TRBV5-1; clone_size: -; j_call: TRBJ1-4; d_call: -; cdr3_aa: CASSPDGGNEKLFF; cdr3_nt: TGCGCCAGCAGCCCTGACGGGGGTAACGAAAAACTGTTTTTT
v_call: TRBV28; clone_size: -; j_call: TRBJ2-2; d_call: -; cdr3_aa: CASRTGTPIRSGELFF; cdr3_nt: TGTGCCAGCAGGACCGGGACTCCGATTCGGAGCGGGGAGCTGTTTTTT
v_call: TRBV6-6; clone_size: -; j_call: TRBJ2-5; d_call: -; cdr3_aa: CASSHRRDIRETQYF; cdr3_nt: TGTGCCAGCAGTCACCGCAGGGACATCCGGGAGACCCAGTACTTC
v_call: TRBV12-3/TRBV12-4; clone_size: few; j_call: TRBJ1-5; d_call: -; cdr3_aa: CASSTGFNQPQHF; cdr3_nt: TGTGCCAGCAGTACAGGGTTCAATCAGCCCCAGCATTTT
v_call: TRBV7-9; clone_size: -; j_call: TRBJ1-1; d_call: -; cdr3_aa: CASTQQTMNTEAFF; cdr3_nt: TGTGCCAGCACCCAACAGACTATGAACACTGAAGCTTTCTTT
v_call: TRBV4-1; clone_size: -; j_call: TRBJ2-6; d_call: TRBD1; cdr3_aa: CASSPRQGFGPTGANVLTF; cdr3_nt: TGCGCCAGCAGCCCCCGACAGGGGTTCGGCCCTACTGGGGCCAACGTCCTGACTTTC
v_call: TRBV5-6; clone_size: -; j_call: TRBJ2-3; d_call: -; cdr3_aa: CASSSERVSTDTQYF; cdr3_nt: TGTGCCAGCAGCTCTGAACGGGTTAGCACAGATACGCAGTATTTT
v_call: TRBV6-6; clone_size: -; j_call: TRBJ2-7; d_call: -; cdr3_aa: CASSQWVTVINEQYF; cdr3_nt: TGTGCCAGCAGTCAATGGGTGACAGTAATCAACGAGCAGTACTTC
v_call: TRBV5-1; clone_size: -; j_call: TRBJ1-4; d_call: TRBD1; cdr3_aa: CASSLEDRAWEKLFF; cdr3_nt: TGCGCCAGCAGCTTGGAGGACAGGGCTTGGGAAAAACTGTTTTTT
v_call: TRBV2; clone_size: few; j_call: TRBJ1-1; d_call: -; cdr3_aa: CASSIGSGEITEAFF; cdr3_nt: TGTGCCAGCAGTATCGGATCAGGGGAGATTACTGAAGCTTTCTTT
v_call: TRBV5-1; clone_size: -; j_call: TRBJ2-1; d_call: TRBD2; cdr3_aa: CASSVGGPYNEQFF; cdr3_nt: TGCGCCAGCAGCGTGGGAGGGCCCTACAATGAGCAGTTCTTC
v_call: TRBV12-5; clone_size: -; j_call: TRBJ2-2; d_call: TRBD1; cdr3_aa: CASDPSGQTNTGELFF; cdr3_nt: TGTGCTAGTGATCCTTCGGGACAGACGAACACCGGGGAGCTGTTTTTT
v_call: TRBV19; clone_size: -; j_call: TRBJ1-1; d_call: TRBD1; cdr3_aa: CASRLTGDTEAFF; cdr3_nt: TGTGCCAGTAGATTGACAGGGGACACTGAAGCTTTCTTT
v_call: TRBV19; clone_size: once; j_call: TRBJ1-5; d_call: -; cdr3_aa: CASSIGPEGAQHF; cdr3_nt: TGTGCCAGTAGTATCGGCCCCGAAGGGGCCCAGCATTTT
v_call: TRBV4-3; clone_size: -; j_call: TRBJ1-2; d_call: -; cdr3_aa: CASSQDLPRGYGYTF; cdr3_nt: TGCGCCAGCAGCCAAGATCTACCCAGGGGTTATGGCTACACCTTC
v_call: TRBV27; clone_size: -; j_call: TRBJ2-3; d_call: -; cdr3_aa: CASRRQGLTDTQYF; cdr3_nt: TGTGCCAGCAGAAGGCAGGGGCTCACAGATACGCAGTATTTT
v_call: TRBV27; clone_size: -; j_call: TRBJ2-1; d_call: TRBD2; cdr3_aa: CASSLTPPGREQFF; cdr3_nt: TGTGCCAGCAGTTTGACCCCCCCCGGGAGGGAGCAGTTCTTC
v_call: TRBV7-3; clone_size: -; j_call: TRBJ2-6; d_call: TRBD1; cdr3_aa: CASSPADRARAGANVLTF; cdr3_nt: TGTGCCAGCAGCCCCGCCGACAGGGCTAGGGCTGGGGCCAACGTCCTGACTTTC
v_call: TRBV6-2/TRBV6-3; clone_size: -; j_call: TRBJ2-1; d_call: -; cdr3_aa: CASSYSSVSVFNEQFF; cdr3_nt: TGTGCCAGCAGTTACTCGAGCGTGAGTGTCTTCAATGAGCAGTTCTTC
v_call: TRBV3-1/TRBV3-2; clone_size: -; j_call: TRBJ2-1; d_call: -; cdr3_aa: CASSQDVAASGEQFF; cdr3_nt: TGTGCCAGCAGCCAAGATGTGGCCGCTTCGGGTGAGCAGTTCTTC
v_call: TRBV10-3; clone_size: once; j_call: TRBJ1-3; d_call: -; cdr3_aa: CAISSQGQNSGNTIYF; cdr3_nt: TGTGCCATCAGTTCACAGGGTCAAAACTCTGGAAACACCATATATTTT
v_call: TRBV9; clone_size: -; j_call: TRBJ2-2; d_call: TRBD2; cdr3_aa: CASSSPGGLNTGELFF; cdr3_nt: TGTGCCAGCAGCTCCCCGGGAGGCCTTAACACCGGGGAGCTGTTTTTT
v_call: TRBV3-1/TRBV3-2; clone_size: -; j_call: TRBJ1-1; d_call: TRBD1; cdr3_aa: CASSHGRGQAFF; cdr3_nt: TGTGCCAGCAGCCACGGAAGGGGGCAGGCTTTCTTT
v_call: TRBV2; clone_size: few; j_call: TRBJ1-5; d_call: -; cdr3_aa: CASSLGNQPQHF; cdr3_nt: TGTGCCAGCAGTCTCGGCAATCAGCCCCAGCATTTT
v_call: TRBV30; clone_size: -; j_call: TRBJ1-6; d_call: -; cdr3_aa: CATGTPRERSYNSPLHF; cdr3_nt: TGTGCCACCGGGACTCCCCGGGAGAGATCCTATAATTCACCCCTCCACTTT
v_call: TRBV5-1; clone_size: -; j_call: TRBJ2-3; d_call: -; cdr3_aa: CASSIGTISSTDTQYF; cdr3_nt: TGCGCCAGCAGCATCGGGACAATTTCTAGCACAGATACGCAGTATTTT
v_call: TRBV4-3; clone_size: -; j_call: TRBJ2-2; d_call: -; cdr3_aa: CASSPRPRTEFTGELFF; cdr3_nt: TGCGCCAGCAGCCCGCGCCCCCGGACAGAGTTCACCGGGGAGCTGTTTTTT
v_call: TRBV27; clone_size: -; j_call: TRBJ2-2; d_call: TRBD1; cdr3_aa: CASSFRQGNRTGELFF; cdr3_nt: TGTGCCAGCAGTTTCCGACAGGGGAATCGCACCGGGGAGCTGTTTTTT
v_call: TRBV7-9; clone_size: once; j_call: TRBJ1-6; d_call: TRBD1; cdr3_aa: CASTAGTGLSPLHF; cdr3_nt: TGTGCCAGCACCGCGGGGACAGGGTTATCACCCCTCCACTTT
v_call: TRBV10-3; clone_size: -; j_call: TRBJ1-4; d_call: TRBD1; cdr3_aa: CAISLRQGANEKLFF; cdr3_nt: TGTGCCATCAGCCTTCGACAGGGGGCTAATGAAAAACTGTTTTTT
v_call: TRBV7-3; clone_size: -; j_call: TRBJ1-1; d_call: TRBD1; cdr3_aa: CASSPRTGMSTEAFF; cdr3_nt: TGTGCCAGCAGCCCCAGGACAGGTATGAGCACTGAAGCTTTCTTT
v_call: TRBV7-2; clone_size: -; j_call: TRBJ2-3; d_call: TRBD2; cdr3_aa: CASSLVVAGGTDTQYF; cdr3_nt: TGTGCCAGCAGCTTAGTAGTTGCGGGGGGTACAGATACGCAGTATTTT
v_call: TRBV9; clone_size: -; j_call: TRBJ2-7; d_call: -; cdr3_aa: CASSPQGYEQYF; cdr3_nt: TGTGCCAGCAGCCCACAGGGCTACGAGCAGTACTTC
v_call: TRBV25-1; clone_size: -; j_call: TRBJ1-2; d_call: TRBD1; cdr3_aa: CASSPWGDRVDYGYTF; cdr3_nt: TGTGCCAGCAGCCCGTGGGGGGACAGGGTCGACTATGGCTACACCTTC
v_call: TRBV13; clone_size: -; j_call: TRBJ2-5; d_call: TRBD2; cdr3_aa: CASSQRGIETQYF; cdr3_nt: TGTGCCAGCAGTCAGCGGGGGATAGAGACCCAGTACTTC
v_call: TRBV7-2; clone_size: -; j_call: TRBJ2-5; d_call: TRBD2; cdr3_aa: CASSPGLAQETQYF; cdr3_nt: TGTGCCAGCAGCCCGGGACTAGCGCAAGAGACCCAGTACTTC
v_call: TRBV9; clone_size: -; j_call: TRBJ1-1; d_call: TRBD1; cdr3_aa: CASSVADRVNTEAFF; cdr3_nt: TGTGCCAGCAGCGTAGCCGACAGGGTGAACACTGAAGCTTTCTTT
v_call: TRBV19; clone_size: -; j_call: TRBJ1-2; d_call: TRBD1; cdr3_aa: CASGQLGQGYGYGYTF; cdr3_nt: TGTGCCAGTGGGCAACTGGGACAGGGGTATGGCTATGGCTACACCTTC
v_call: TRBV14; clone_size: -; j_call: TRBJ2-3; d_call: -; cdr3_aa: CASSRDFTDTQYF; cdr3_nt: TGTGCCAGCAGCCGGGACTTCACAGATACGCAGTATTTT
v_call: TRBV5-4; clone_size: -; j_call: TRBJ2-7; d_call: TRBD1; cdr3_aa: CASSLGGQPYEQYF; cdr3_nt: TGTGCCAGCAGCTTGGGGGGACAGCCCTACGAGCAGTACTTC
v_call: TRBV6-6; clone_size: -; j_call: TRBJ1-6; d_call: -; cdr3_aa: CASRRDGSSYNSPLHF; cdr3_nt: TGTGCCAGCAGACGGGACGGGAGCTCCTATAATTCACCCCTCCACTTT
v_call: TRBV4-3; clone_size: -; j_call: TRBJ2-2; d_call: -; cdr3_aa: CASSLGFGPSTGELFF; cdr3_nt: TGCGCCAGCAGCCTGGGCTTTGGCCCTTCCACCGGGGAGCTGTTTTTT
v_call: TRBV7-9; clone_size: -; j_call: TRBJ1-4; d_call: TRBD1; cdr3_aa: CASSLGGQGNEKLFF; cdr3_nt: TGTGCCAGCAGCTTAGGTGGACAGGGTAATGAAAAACTGTTTTTT
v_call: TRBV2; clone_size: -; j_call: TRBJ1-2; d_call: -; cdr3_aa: CASTADSPGYTF; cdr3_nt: TGTGCCAGCACCGCGGACAGCCCCGGCTACACCTTC
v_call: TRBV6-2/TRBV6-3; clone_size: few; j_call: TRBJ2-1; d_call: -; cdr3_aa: CASSLDSYNEQFF; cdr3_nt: TGTGCCAGCAGTCTCGACAGCTACAATGAGCAGTTCTTC
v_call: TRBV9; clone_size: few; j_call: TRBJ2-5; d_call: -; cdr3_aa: CASSPRGRGGLQETQYF; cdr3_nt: TGTGCCAGCAGCCCCCGGGGGAGGGGGGGCCTTCAAGAGACCCAGTACTTC
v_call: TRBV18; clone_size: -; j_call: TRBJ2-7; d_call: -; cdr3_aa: CASSPPGRALSYEQYF; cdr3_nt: TGTGCCAGCTCACCACCGGGCAGGGCCCTCTCCTACGAGCAGTACTTC
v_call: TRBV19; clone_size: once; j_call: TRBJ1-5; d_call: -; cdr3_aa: CATTGLGNSNQPQHF; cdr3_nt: TGTGCCACCACAGGGTTGGGGAATAGCAATCAGCCCCAGCATTTT
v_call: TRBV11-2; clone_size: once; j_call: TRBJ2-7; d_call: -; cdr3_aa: CASSLFGPYEQYF; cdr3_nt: TGTGCCAGCAGCTTATTTGGCCCCTACGAGCAGTACTTC
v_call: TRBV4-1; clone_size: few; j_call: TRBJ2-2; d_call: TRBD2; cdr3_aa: CASSQGRGGRTGELFF; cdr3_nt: TGCGCCAGCAGCCAAGGACGGGGGGGCCGCACCGGGGAGCTGTTTTTT
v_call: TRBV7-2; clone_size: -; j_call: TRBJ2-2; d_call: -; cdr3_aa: CASRPGTALTGELFF; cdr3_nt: TGTGCCAGCAGACCGGGAACAGCGCTCACCGGGGAGCTGTTTTTT
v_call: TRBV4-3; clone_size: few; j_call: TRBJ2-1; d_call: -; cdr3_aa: CASSQDRVGGRYNEQFF; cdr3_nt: TGCGCCAGCAGCCAAGATCGGGTTGGCGGGCGCTACAATGAGCAGTTCTTC
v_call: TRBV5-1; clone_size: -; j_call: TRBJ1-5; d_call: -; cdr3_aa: CASSPYRANQPQHF; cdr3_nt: TGCGCCAGCAGCCCTTACAGGGCCAATCAGCCCCAGCATTTT
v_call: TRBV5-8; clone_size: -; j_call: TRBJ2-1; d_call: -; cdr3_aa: CASSLARGGEQFF; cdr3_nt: TGTGCCAGCAGCTTGGCCAGGGGTGGCGAGCAGTTCTTC